The present entry profiles one T cell receptor beta chain with its context. No antigen is known for it. PCR employed 60 Vbeta and 13 Jbeta primers. The method was immunoSEQ multiplex PCR; TCRdb's version includes in-frame clones alone and lacks a portion of them. Altogether under 300,000 clones are present, 70% to 90% being singletons, with the ten largest covering 3% to 4%. This specimen comes from a study of cytomegalovirus exposure and HLA in healthy donors. V was pared by 0 bases and J by 3 bases, with 6 bases between. The CDR3 is 13 amino acids. From germline, CDR1 is MNHNY and CDR2 SVGAGI (reference sequence). Study-level points and caveats: The study found most TCR sequences rare, yet found some public TCRs in many donors. Across all donors, roughly uniform sequencing depth was an assumption of the presence/absence analyses. Confirmation was obtained in vitro that a few CMV-associated chains are specific for CMV antigens.

This receptor was identified in a man in his forties in good health and CMV-seropositive. The specimen sequenced was PBMCs. The gene calls are TRBV6-6 and TRBJ2-7; no clear D. The CDR3 sequence: CASSYSKLYEQYF. For the CDR3, the DNA is TGTGCCAGCAGTTACTCGAAACTCTACGAGCAGTACTTC.